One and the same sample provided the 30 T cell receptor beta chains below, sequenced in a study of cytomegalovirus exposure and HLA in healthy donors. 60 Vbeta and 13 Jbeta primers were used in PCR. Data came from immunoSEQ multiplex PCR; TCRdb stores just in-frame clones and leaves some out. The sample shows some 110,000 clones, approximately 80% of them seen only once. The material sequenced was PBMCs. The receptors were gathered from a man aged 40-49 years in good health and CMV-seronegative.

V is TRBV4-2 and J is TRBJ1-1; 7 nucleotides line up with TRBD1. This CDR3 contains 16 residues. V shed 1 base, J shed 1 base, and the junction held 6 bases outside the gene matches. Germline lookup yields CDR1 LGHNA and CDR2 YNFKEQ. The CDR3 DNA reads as TGTGCCAGCAGCCAAGCCGACAGGGATGGGAACACTGAAGCTTTCTTT. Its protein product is CASSQADRDGNTEAFF.

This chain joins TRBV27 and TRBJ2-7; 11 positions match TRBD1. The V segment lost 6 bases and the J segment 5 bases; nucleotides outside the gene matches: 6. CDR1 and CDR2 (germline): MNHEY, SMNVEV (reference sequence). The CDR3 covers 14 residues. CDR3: CASRVWTGGDEQYF. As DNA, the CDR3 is TGTGCCAGCAGAGTTTGGACAGGGGGCGACGAGCAGTACTTC.

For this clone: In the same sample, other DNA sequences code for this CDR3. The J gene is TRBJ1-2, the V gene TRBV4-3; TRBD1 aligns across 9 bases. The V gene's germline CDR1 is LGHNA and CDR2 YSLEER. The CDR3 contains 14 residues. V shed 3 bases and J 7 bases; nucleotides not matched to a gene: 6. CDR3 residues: CASSHTGGAGGYTF. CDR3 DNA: TGCGCCAGCAGCCATACAGGGGGCGCGGGTGGCTACACCTTC.

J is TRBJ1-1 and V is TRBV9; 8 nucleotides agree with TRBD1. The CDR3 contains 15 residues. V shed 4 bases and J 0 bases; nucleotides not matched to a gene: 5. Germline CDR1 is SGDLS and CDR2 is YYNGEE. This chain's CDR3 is CASSPGTGVNTEAFF. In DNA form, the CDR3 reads TGTGCCAGCAGCCCTGGGACAGGCGTGAACACTGAAGCTTTCTTT.

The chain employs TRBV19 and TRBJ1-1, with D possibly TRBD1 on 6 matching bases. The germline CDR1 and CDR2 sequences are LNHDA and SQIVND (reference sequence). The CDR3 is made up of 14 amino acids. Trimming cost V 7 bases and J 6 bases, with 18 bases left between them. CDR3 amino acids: CASTGRGKMAEAFF. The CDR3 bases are TGTGCCAGTACGGGAAGGGGGAAAATGGCTGAAGCTTTCTTT.

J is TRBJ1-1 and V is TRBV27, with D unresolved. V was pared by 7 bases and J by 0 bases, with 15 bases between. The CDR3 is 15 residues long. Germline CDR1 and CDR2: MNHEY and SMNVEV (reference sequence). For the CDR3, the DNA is TGTGCCAGCAACAGAAAACTAGGCATGAACACTGAAGCTTTCTTT. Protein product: CASNRKLGMNTEAFF.

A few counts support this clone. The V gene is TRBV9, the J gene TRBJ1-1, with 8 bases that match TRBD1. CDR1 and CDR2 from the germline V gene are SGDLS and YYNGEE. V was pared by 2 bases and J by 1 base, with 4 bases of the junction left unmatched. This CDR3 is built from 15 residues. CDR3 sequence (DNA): TGTGCCAGCAGCGTTGGCGGACAGGGGAACACTGAAGCTTTCTTT. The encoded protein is CASSVGGQGNTEAFF.

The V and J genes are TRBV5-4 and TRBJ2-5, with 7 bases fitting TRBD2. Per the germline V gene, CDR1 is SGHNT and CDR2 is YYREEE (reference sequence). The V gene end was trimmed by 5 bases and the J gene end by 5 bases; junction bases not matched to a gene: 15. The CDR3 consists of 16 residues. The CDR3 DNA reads TGTGCCAGCAGGCTCACGGGGGGAAAAACGTCGGAGACCCAGTACTTC. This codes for CASRLTGGKTSETQYF.

The CDR3 DNA reads as TGTGCCAGCAGCGTACCCGGGACACAGATTAACTATGGCTACACCTTC. It specifies CASSVPGTQINYGYTF. The V and J genes are TRBV5-4 and TRBJ1-2, with D perhaps matching TRBD1 (6 bases). CDR3 length equals 16 residues. Between the trimmed V and J ends, which lost 4 bases and 1 base, there was a span of 17 bases. CDR1 and CDR2 (germline): SGHNT, YYREEE (reference sequence).

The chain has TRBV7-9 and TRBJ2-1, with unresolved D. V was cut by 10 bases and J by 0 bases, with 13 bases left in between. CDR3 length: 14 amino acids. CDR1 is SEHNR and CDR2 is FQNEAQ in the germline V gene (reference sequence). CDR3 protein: CATKDTTSYNEQFF. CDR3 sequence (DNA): TGTGCCACCAAAGACACCACCTCCTACAATGAGCAGTTCTTC.

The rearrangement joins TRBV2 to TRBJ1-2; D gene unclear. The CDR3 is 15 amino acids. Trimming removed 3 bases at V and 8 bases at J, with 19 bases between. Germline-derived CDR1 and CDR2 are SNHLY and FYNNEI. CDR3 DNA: TGTGCCAGCAGTGACCTGGTAGATACCTTCAAGGGCTACACCTTC. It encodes CASSDLVDTFKGYTF.

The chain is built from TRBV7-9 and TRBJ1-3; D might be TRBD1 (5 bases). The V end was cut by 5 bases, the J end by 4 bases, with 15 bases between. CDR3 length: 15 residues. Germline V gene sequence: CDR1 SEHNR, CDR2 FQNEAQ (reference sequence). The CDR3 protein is CASSPPFRVGNTIYF. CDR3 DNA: TGTGCCAGCAGCCCCCCATTCAGGGTCGGAAACACCATATATTTT.

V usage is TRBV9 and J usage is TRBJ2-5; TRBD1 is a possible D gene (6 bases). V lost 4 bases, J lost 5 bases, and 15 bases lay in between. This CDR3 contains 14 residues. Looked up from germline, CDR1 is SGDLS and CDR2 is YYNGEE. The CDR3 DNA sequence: TGTGCCAGCAGCAGAACCGACAGGTGGGAGACCCAGTACTTC. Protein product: CASSRTDRWETQYF. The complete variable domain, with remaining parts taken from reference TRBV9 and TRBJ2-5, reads DSGVTQTPKHLITATGQRVTLRCSPRSGDLSVYWYQQSLDQGLQFLIQYYNGEERAKGNILERFSAQQFPDLHSELNLSSLELGDSALYFCASSRTDRWETQYFGPGTRLLVL.

The CDR3 DNA sequence: TGTGCCAGCAGCTACAGGGTGGGTGAGCAGTACTTC. Its translation is CASSYRVGEQYF. The chain has TRBV7-9 and TRBJ2-7, with D maybe TRBD1 (6 bases). With 4 bases removed from V and 7 bases from J, the gap between germline ends came to 11 bases. The V gene's germline CDR1 is SEHNR and CDR2 FQNEAQ (reference sequence). CDR3 length: 12 residues.

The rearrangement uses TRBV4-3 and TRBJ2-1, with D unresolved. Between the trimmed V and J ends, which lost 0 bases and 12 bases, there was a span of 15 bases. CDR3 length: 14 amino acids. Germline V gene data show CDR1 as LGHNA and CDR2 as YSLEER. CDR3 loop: CASSQELLEVPQFF. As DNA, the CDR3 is TGCGCCAGCAGCCAAGAACTCTTAGAGGTACCGCAGTTCTTC.

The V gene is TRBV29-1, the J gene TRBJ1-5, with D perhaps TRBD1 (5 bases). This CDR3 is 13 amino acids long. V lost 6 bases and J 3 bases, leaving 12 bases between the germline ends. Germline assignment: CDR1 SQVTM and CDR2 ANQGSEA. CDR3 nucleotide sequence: TGCAGCGTCGCACAGGATTACAATCAGCCCCAGCATTTT. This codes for CSVAQDYNQPQHF.

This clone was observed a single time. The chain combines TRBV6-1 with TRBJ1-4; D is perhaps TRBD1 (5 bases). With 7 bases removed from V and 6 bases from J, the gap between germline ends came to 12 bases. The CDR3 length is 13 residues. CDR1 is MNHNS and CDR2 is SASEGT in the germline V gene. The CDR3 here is CASNPGKDEKLFF. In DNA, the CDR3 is TGTGCCAGCAATCCAGGGAAGGATGAAAAACTGTTTTTT.

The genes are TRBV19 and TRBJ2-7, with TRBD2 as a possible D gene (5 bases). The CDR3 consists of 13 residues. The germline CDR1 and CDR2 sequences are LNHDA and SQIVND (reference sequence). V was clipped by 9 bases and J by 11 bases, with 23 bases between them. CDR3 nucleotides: TGTGCCAGCCGGAACCCGGAGAGGGAAGGAGAGTACTTC. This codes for CASRNPEREGEYF. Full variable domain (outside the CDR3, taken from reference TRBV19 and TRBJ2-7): DGGITQSPKYLFRKEGQNVTLSCEQNLNHDAMYWYRQDPGQGLRLIYYSQIVNDFQKGDIAEGYSVSREKKESFPLTVTSAQKNPTAFYLCASRNPEREGEYFGPGTRLTVT.

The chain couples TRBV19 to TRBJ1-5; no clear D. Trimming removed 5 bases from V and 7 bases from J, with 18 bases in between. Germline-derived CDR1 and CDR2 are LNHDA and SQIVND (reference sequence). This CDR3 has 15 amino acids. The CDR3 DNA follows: TGTGCCAGTAGTGAGGGCCCCCAGCGGATCCAGCCCCAGCATTTT. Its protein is CASSEGPQRIQPQHF. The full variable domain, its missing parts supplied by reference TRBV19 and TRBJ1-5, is DGGITQSPKYLFRKEGQNVTLSCEQNLNHDAMYWYRQDPGQGLRLIYYSQIVNDFQKGDIAEGYSVSREKKESFPLTVTSAQKNPTAFYLCASSEGPQRIQPQHFGDGTRLSIL.

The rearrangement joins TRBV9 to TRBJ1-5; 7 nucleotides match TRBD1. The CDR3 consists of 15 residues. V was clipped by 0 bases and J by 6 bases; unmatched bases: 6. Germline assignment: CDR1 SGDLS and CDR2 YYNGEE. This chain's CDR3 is CASSVGDSGPQPQHF. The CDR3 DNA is TGTGCCAGCAGCGTAGGGGACAGCGGCCCTCAGCCCCAGCATTTT. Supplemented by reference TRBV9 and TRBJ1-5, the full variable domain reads DSGVTQTPKHLITATGQRVTLRCSPRSGDLSVYWYQQSLDQGLQFLIQYYNGEERAKGNILERFSAQQFPDLHSELNLSSLELGDSALYFCASSVGDSGPQPQHFGDGTRLSIL.

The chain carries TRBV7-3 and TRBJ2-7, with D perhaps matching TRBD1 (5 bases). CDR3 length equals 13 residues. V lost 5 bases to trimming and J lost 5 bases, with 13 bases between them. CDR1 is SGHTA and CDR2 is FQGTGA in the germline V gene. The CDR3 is CASSPAQGDEQYF. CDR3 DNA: TGTGCCAGCAGCCCGGCCCAGGGTGACGAGCAGTACTTC.

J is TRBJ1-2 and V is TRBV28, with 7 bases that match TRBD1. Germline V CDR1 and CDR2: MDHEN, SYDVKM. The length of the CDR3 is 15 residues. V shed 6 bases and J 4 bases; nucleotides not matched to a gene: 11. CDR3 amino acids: CASSSENGQVYGYTF. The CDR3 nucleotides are TGTGCCAGCAGCTCCGAGAACGGACAGGTCTATGGCTACACCTTC.

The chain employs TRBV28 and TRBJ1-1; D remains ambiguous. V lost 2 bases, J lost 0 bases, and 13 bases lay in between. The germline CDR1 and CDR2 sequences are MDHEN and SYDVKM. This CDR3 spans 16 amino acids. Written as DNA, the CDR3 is TGTGCCAGCAGTTTAAGCTTCGGGGATCTGAACACTGAAGCTTTCTTT. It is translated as CASSLSFGDLNTEAFF.

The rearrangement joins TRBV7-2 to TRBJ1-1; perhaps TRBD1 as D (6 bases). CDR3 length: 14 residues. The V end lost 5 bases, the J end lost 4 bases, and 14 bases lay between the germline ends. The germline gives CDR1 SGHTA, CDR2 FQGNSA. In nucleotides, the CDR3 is TGTGCCAGCAGCAATACAGGGTTCGGCACTGAAGCTTTCTTT. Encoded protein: CASSNTGFGTEAFF.

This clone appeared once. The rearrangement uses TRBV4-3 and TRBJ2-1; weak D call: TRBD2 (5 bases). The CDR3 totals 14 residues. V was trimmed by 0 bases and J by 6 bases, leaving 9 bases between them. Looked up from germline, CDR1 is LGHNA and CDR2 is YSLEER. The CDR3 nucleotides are TGCGCCAGCAGCCAAGATTCTAGCCCCAATGAGCAGTTCTTC. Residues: CASSQDSSPNEQFF.

CDR3 in DNA: TGTGCCAGCAGTCCCAGGGGAGGCTACACCTTC. Its translation is CASSPRGGYTF. The rearrangement uses TRBV27 and TRBJ1-2, with D perhaps TRBD1 (6 bases). This CDR3 has 11 residues. V gave up 5 bases and J gave up 8 bases, with 9 bases separating them. Germline V CDR1 and CDR2: MNHEY, SMNVEV (reference sequence).

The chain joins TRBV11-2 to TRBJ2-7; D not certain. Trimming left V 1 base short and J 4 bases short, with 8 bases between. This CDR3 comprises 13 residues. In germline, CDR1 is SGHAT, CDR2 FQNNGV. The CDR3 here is CASSLGPEYEQYF. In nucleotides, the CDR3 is TGTGCCAGCAGCTTAGGGCCCGAATACGAGCAGTACTTC.

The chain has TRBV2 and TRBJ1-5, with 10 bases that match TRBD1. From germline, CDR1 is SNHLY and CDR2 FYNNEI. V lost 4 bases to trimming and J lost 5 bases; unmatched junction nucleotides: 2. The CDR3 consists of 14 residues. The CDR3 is CASSGTGGDQPQHF. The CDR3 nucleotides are TGTGCCAGCAGTGGGACAGGGGGTGATCAGCCCCAGCATTTT.

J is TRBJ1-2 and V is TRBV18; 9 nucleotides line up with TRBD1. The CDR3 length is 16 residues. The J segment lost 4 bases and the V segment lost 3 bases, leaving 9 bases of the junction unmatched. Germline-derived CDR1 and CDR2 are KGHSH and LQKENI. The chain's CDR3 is CASSPYRDREAYGYTF. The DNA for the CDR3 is TGTGCCAGCTCACCCTATAGGGACAGGGAGGCCTATGGCTACACCTTC.

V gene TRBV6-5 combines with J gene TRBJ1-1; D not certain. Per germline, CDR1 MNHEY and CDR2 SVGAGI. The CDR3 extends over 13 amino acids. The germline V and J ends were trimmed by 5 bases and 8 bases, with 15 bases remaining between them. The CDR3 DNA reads TGTGCCAGCAGTCCCCAGATCGACATAGAAGCTTTCTTT. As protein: CASSPQIDIEAFF.